This T cell receptor (beta chain) emerged from a study of T cell responses to AZD1222 COVID-19 vaccine. Study conclusions and caveats: Nearly half of spike-specific TCRs reportedly target variant regions that are unmutated in the B.1.351 and B.1.1.7 variants. An increase in Spike-specific TCR breadth and depth was observed after two AZD1222 doses. White British donors predominated, females outnumbered males, and clonal diversity was possibly underestimated.

V was shortened by 8 bases and J by 0 bases, with 10 bases between the two germline ends. Germline V gene data show CDR1 as LNHDA and CDR2 as SQIVND (reference sequence). The CDR3 is 13 amino acids. The method was immunoSEQ multiplex PCR; TCRdb's version includes in-frame clones alone and lacks a portion of them. Of 90,000 to 100,000 clones listed, roughly nine tenths were seen once; the top ten hold roughly 4%. Remarks on this clone: Its antigen is not identified.

The chain has TRBV19 and TRBJ1-1; the D gene is possibly TRBD1 (5 bases). This specimen was peripheral blood, taken on day 0 of AZD1222 vaccination. This clonotype originated in an adult in good health. As DNA, the CDR3 is TGTGCCAGTCGGGGCCTCATGAACACTGAAGCTTTCTTT. Translation gives CASRGLMNTEAFF. The full variable domain, completed using reference TRBV19 and TRBJ1-1, is DGGITQSPKYLFRKEGQNVTLSCEQNLNHDAMYWYRQDPGQGLRLIYYSQIVNDFQKGDIAEGYSVSREKKESFPLTVTSAQKNPTAFYLCASRGLMNTEAFFGQGTRLTVV.